One sample yielded the 21 T cell receptor beta chains listed below, sequenced in a study of CD8+ T cells in alopecia areata. Treatment denoted: oral pan-JAK inhibitor, 5-10 mg twice daily. Extracted RNA was reverse transcribed, and the resulting cDNA served as sequencing template. Profiling relied on immunoSEQ multiplex PCR, and the TCRdb table lists in-frame clones only, not all of them. The sample has roughly 180,000 clones, 40% to 65% seen once. The material was CD8+ T cells sorted from blood, obtained at week 24, from a patient treated with tofacitinib. The origin of the receptors is a human donor with alopecia areata.

Only a few counts were recorded for this clone. V and J are TRBV19 and TRBJ2-7, with TRBD1 identical over 10 bases. CDR3 length: 13 amino acids. Trimming took 9 bases from V and 4 from J; bases not matched to a gene: 6. Germline values: CDR1 LNHDA, CDR2 SQIVND (reference sequence). The CDR3 coding sequence is TGTGCCAGCAAGCGACAGGGGGCTTACGAGCAGTACTTC. Residues: CASKRQGAYEQYF.

There are a few counts of this clone. The V and J genes are TRBV12-5 and TRBJ1-5; no reliable D call. The V end lost 2 bases, the J end lost 5 bases, and 4 bases lay between the germline ends. The CDR3 length is 12 residues. From germline, CDR1 is LGHNT and CDR2 FRNRAP. The CDR3 DNA follows: TGTGCTAGTGGTTTGACCTATCAGCCCCAGCATTTT. Its protein is CASGLTYQPQHF.

The V and J genes are TRBV6-5 and TRBJ1-6; perhaps TRBD1 as D (6 bases). Germline V gene lookup returns CDR1 MNHEY and CDR2 SVGAGI. The CDR3 spans 14 residues. With 7 bases removed from V and 10 bases from J, the gap between germline ends came to 17 bases. DNA for the CDR3: TGTGCCAGCACCCACTGGGGGGGCAAGTCACCCCTCCACTTT. It specifies CASTHWGGKSPLHF.

The V and J genes are TRBV9 and TRBJ1-1, with TRBD1 matching 8 bases. Germline V gene data show CDR1 as SGDLS and CDR2 as YYNGEE. The CDR3 sequence is 14 residues long. J lost 8 bases, V lost 0 bases, and 6 bases had no gene match. The CDR3 DNA follows: TGTGCCAGCAGCGTAGTTCAGGGGGCGAAAGAAGCTTTCTTT. This gives the protein CASSVVQGAKEAFF.

This clone has just one count. This chain connects TRBV27 to TRBJ1-1; D gene unclear. CDR3 size: 14 residues. The V gene lost 0 bases and the J gene lost 1 base, with 6 bases spanning the gap. CDR1 MNHEY and CDR2 SMNVEV come from the germline V gene (reference sequence). The chain's CDR3 is CASSLSTSNTEAFF. Written as DNA, the CDR3 is TGTGCCAGCAGTTTATCAACCTCGAACACTGAAGCTTTCTTT.

The chain has TRBV27 and TRBJ1-6; 9 positions match TRBD1. The germline gives CDR1 MNHEY, CDR2 SMNVEV (reference sequence). CDR3 size: 14 residues. Losses at the gene ends were 5 bases for V and 7 bases for J; bases not matched to a gene: 3. This CDR3 is CASSRGQGNSPLHF. The CDR3 DNA follows: TGTGCCAGCAGTCGCGGACAGGGGAATTCACCCCTCCACTTT.

The chain links TRBV29-1 to TRBJ1-1, with D unresolved. V lost 7 bases and J lost 7, with 13 bases in between. CDR3 length: 11 residues. CDR1 is SQVTM, CDR2 ANQGSEA, per germline. CDR3 coding DNA: TGCAGCGGTCAAAGGGAGGGTGAAGCTTTCTTT. Protein product: CSGQREGEAFF.

The chain couples TRBV6-5 to TRBJ2-5; 11 bases match TRBD1. The CDR3 length is 15 residues. The germline gives CDR1 MNHEY, CDR2 SVGAGI. The V segment lost 5 bases and the J segment 4 bases; nucleotides outside the gene matches: 6. The CDR3 bases are TGTGCCAGCAGTCAATATGGACAGGGGGCAGAGACCCAGTACTTC. As protein: CASSQYGQGAETQYF.

The chain has TRBV19 and TRBJ2-1; no clear D. Trimming pared 5 bases from V and 0 bases from J, leaving 14 bases between. The CDR3 loop spans 16 amino acids. Germline CDR1 and CDR2: LNHDA and SQIVND (reference sequence). The CDR3 DNA reads TGTGCCAGTAGTTATCAAAGGTTAAGCTCCTACAATGAGCAGTTCTTC. It is translated as CASSYQRLSSYNEQFF.

The chain carries TRBV2 and TRBJ1-5, with D possibly TRBD1 on 5 matching bases. V was pared by 1 base and J by 6 bases, with 16 bases between. Germline CDR1 and CDR2: SNHLY and FYNNEI. The CDR3 runs 16 residues. The CDR3 here is CASSEGGPSQRQPQHF. CDR3 coding DNA: TGTGCCAGCAGTGAAGGGGGACCGAGTCAACGTCAGCCCCAGCATTTT.

This clone was detected a few times. V and J are TRBV9 and TRBJ1-2, with no clear D. V lost 4 bases, J lost 8 bases, and 12 bases lay in between. CDR3 length: 12 amino acids. Germline V CDR1 and CDR2: SGDLS, YYNGEE. CDR3 amino acids: CASSPGVRGYTF. Written as DNA, the CDR3 is TGTGCCAGCAGCCCCGGTGTGAGAGGCTACACCTTC.

Concerning this clone itself: Distinct nucleotide sequences in the sample also encode this CDR3. CDR3 nucleotides: TGTGCCAGCAGCCTCGGACAGGGTGGCCAGCCCCAGCATTTT. Translated: CASSLGQGGQPQHF. The chain joins TRBV11-2 to TRBJ1-5; 8 bases line up with TRBD1. CDR3 length: 14 amino acids. CDR1 and CDR2 (germline): SGHAT, FQNNGV. Losses at the gene ends were 5 bases for V and 7 bases for J; bases not matched to a gene: 7.

This chain links TRBV5-6 with TRBJ1-1, with D unclear. The CDR3 loop spans 11 amino acids. The germline V and J ends were trimmed by 4 bases and 6 bases, with 7 bases remaining between them. In germline, CDR1 is SGHDT, CDR2 YYEEEE. The CDR3, as DNA: TGTGCCAGCAGCCTCCTCGCTGAAGCTTTCTTT. As protein: CASSLLAEAFF.

This chain connects TRBV5-1 to TRBJ2-1; either TRBD1 or TRBD2 may fit D (5 bases each). Germline lookup yields CDR1 SGHRS and CDR2 YFSETQ. V lost 1 base, J lost 8 bases, and 22 bases lay in between. The CDR3 covers 17 residues. In DNA, the CDR3 is TGCGCCAGCAGCTTGATGCCCCGGGACCTCTTCAGCGATGAGCAGTTCTTC. This sequence encodes CASSLMPRDLFSDEQFF.

The chain has TRBV4-3 and TRBJ2-7, with D tentatively TRBD1 (7 bases). Trimming removed 4 bases from V and 1 base from J, with 17 bases in between. Per the germline V gene, CDR1 is LGHNA and CDR2 is YSLEER. The CDR3 has 16 amino acids. CDR3 protein: CASSPNRQGGSYEQYF. The CDR3 DNA sequence: TGCGCCAGCAGCCCCAACCGACAGGGAGGTTCCTACGAGCAGTACTTC.

The CDR3 is CASSVADTSTDTQYF. Here the CDR3 DNA reads TGTGCCAGCAGCGTAGCTGACACCAGCACAGATACGCAGTATTTT. The chain employs TRBV9 and TRBJ2-3, with D unresolved. Germline V gene sequence: CDR1 SGDLS, CDR2 YYNGEE. V lost 0 bases and J lost 0, with 8 bases in between. The length of the CDR3 is 15 residues.

The CDR3 here is CASSQDPQGASTDTQYF. CDR3 DNA sequence: TGCGCCAGCAGCCAAGATCCCCAGGGGGCGAGCACAGATACGCAGTATTTT. The chain couples TRBV4-3 to TRBJ2-3; 8 bases fit TRBD1. The germline V gene has CDR1 LGHNA and CDR2 YSLEER. This CDR3 region has 17 residues. V shed 0 bases and J 0 bases; nucleotides not matched to a gene: 5.

The chain carries TRBV9 and TRBJ2-7; TRBD1 might be the D (6 bases). Germline lookup yields CDR1 SGDLS and CDR2 YYNGEE. V shed 7 bases and J shed 2 bases, with 16 bases lying between them. The CDR3 has 14 residues. The CDR3 nucleotides are TGTGCCAGCGGGATGGGGGCGGCCCCCTACGAGCAGTACTTC. Its translation is CASGMGAAPYEQYF.

The chain carries TRBV4-1 and TRBJ1-2; D may be TRBD1 (5 bases). The germline V gene encodes CDR1 MGHRA and CDR2 YSYEKL. V dropped 0 bases and J dropped 2 bases, with 13 bases sitting between them. This CDR3 has 16 residues. For the CDR3, the DNA is TGCGCCAGCAGCCAAGATGGGGTCTGGGGGAACTATGGCTACACCTTC. Translating gives CASSQDGVWGNYGYTF.

The table lists this clone with a count of one. The rearrangement joins TRBV4-3 to TRBJ1-4; D gene uncertain. The V and J ends lost 4 bases and 0 bases respectively, with 9 bases between them. In germline, CDR1 is LGHNA, CDR2 YSLEER. This CDR3 contains 15 residues. CDR3 nucleotide sequence: TGCGCCAGCAGCCCTACAAGTTCAACTAATGAAAAACTGTTTTTT. Protein product: CASSPTSSTNEKLFF.

In this sample, this clone turned up a few times. The chain uses TRBV30 and TRBJ2-2, with D unresolved. The CDR3 is 14 amino acids. Germline values: CDR1 GTSNPN, CDR2 SVGIG (reference sequence). V gave up 3 bases and J gave up 6 bases, with 14 bases separating them. CDR3 protein: CAWSNRLESGELFF. CDR3 nucleotide sequence: TGTGCCTGGAGCAACCGATTAGAATCCGGGGAGCTGTTTTTT. The whole variable domain, filled in from reference TRBV30 and TRBJ2-2, reads SQTIHQWPATLVQPVGSPLSLECTVEGTSNPNLYWYRQAAGRGLQLLFYSVGIGQISSEVPQNLSASRPQDRQFILSSKKLLLSDSGFYLCAWSNRLESGELFFGEGSRLTVL.